This TCR beta chain was recorded in a study of T cell repertoires in cytomegalovirus infection. MiXCR, run by TCRdb on the reads, gives a single entry per CDR3 protein. This table holds about 340,000 distinct CDR3 sequences, around 29% found once. This clonotype was recorded a few times. What it binds is not known. The sequenced sample was cultured PBMCs, obtained from culture after CMV antigen stimulation. This clonotype was sampled from a human donor in good health (CMV status not recorded). Some clones in this sample may be carry-over from other donors' samples.

The CDR3 loop is CASGLGRTGNTGELFF. Here the CDR3 DNA reads TGTGCTAGTGGTTTGGGTAGGACAGGTAACACCGGGGAGCTGTTTTTT. V usage is TRBV12-5 and J usage is TRBJ2-2; 7 bases fit TRBD1. This CDR3 is built from 16 residues. The trim removed 1 base at V and 2 bases at J, leaving 4 bases unmatched. Germline CDR1 reads LGHNT; CDR2 reads FRNRAP.